This TCR beta chain was captured in a study of blood T cells in healthy people across ages. Study conclusions and caveats: Roughly linear age-related decline in beta diversity appeared, significant by age 40.

Trimming at V came to 1 base and at J to 3 bases, leaving 13 bases not matched to a gene. Germline loops: CDR1 MGHRA, CDR2 YSYEKL. CDR3 length: 18 residues. Combining a sample-barcoded 5' primer with a J-beta primer mix, a second PCR ran for about 7 to 11 cycles. TCRdb ran MiXCR on the 5' RACE reads and lists one entry per CDR3 protein. The sample shows about 1,400,000 distinct CDR3 sequences, roughly 45% of them seen only once. This clonotype was observed a single time. Its antigen is as yet unknown. This sequence originates from a woman under 30 in good health. J is TRBJ2-7 and V is TRBV4-1; 9 nucleotides line up with TRBD1. The sequencing sample was made of blood. The CDR3 nucleotides read TGCGCCAGCAGCCAAGGTTGGAGCCGGGACAGGGTTATCTACGAGCAGTACTTC. It yields the protein CASSQGWSRDRVIYEQYF.